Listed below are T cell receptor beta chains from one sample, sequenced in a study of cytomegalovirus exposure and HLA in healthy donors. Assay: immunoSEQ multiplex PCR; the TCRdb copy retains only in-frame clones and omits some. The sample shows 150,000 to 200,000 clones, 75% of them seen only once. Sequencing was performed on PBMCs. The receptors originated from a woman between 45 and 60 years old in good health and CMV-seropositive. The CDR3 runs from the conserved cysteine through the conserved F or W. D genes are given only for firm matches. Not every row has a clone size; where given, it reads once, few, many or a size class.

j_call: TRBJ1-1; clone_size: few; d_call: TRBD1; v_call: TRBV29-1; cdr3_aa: CSVEGGAYRGMNTEAFF; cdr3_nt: TGCAGCGTTGAAGGTGGGGCCTACAGGGGCATGAACACTGAAGCTTTCTTT
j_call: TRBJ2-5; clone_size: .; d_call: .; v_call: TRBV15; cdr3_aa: CATSRERGKGETQYF; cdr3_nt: TGTGCCACCAGCAGAGAACGGGGAAAAGGGGAGACCCAGTACTTC
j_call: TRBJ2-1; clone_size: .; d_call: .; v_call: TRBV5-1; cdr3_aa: CASSPGQPSGYNEQFF; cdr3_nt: TGCGCCAGCAGCCCAGGACAGCCTAGTGGCTACAATGAGCAGTTCTTC
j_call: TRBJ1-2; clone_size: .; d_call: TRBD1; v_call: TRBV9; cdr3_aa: CASSPGDRGYSGYTF; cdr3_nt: TGTGCCAGCAGCCCCGGGGACAGGGGATATAGCGGCTACACCTTC
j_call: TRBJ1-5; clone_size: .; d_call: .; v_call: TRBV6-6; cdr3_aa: CASSRQRNQPQHF; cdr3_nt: TGTGCCAGCAGTCGACAGAGAAATCAGCCCCAGCATTTT
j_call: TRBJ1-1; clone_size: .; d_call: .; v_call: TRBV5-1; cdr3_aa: CASSLQANTEAFF; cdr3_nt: TGCGCCAGCAGCTTGCAGGCGAACACTGAAGCTTTCTTT
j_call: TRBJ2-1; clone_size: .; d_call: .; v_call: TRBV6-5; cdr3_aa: CASRKQGPHIEQFF; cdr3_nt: TGTGCCAGCAGAAAACAGGGCCCCCATATAGAGCAGTTCTTC
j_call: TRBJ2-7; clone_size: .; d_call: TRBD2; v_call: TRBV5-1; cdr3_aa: CASSDRTSGGLQYF; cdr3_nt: TGCGCCAGCAGCGATCGGACTAGCGGGGGCTTGCAGTACTTC
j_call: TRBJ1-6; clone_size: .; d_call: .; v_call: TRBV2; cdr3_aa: CASRYGNSPLHF; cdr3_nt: TGTGCCAGCAGGTACGGGAATTCACCCCTCCACTTT
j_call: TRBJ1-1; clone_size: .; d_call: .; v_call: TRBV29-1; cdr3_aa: CSAYGQTNTEAFF; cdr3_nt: TGCAGCGCCTATGGACAGACGAACACTGAAGCTTTCTTT
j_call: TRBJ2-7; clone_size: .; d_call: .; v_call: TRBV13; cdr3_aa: CASSLGSDGGPWEQYF; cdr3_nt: TGTGCCAGCAGCTTAGGGTCGGACGGGGGTCCCTGGGAGCAGTACTTC
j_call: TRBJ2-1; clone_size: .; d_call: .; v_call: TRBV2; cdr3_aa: CASRANNEQFF; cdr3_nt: TGTGCCAGCAGAGCTAACAATGAGCAGTTCTTC
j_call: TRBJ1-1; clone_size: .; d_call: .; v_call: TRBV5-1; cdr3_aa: CASSLSQNTEAFF; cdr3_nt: TGCGCCAGCAGCTTATCCCAGAACACTGAAGCTTTCTTT
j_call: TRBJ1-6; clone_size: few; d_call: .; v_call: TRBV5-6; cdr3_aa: CASSLEAGAYSPLHF; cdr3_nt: TGTGCCAGCAGCTTGGAGGCGGGCGCGTATTCACCCCTCCACTTT
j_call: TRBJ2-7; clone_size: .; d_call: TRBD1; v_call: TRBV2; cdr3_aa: CASISDRGPYEQYF; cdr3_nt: TGTGCCAGCATTTCGGACAGGGGCCCCTACGAGCAGTACTTC
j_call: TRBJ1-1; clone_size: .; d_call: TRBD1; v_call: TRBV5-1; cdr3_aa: CASSLHGQANTEAFF; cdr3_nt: TGCGCCAGCAGCTTACACGGACAGGCGAACACTGAAGCTTTCTTT
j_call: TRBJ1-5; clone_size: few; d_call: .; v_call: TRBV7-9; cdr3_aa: CASSFMTGDQPQHF; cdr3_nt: TGTGCCAGCAGCTTCATGACGGGGGATCAGCCCCAGCATTTT
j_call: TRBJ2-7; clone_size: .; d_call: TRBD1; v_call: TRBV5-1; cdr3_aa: CASSSRQGYEQYF; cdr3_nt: TGCGCCAGCAGCTCGCGACAGGGCTACGAGCAGTACTTC
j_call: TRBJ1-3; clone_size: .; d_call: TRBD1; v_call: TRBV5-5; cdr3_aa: CASSQTGSQGNTIYF; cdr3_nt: TGTGCCAGCAGCCAGACAGGGAGTCAAGGAAACACCATATATTTT
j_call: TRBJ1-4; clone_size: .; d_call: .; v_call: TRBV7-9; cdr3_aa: CASSRRESTEKLFF; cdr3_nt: TGTGCCAGCAGCCGGAGGGAATCGACTGAAAAACTGTTTTTT
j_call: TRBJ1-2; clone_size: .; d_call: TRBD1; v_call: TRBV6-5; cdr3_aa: CASSFSGGSGYTF; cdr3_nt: TGTGCCAGCAGTTTTTCAGGGGGCAGTGGCTACACCTTC
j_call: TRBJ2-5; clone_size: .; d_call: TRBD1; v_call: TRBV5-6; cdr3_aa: CASSWTGQETQYF; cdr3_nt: TGTGCCAGCAGTTGGACAGGGCAAGAGACCCAGTACTTC
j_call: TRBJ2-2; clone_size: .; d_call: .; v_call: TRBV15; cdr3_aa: CATSQPQGSTGELFF; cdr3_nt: TGTGCCACCAGTCAGCCCCAGGGTAGCACCGGGGAGCTGTTTTTT
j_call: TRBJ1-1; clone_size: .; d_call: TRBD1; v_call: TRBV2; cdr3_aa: CASMWYRGQDAEAFF; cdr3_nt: TGTGCCAGCATGTGGTACAGGGGGCAGGACGCTGAAGCTTTCTTT
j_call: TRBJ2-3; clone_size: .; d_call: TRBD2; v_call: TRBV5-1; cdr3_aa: CASSSGGGTDTQYF; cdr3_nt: TGCGCCAGCAGCTCGGGGGGGGGCACAGATACGCAGTATTTT
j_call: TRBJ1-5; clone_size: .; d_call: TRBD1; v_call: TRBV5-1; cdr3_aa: CASSSGTGDVNQPQHF; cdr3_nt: TGCGCCAGCAGCTCCGGGACAGGGGACGTGAATCAGCCCCAGCATTTT
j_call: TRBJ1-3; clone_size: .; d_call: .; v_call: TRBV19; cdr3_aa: CASSRWGQAGNTIYF; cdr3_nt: TGTGCCAGTAGTAGGTGGGGGCAGGCTGGAAACACCATATATTTT
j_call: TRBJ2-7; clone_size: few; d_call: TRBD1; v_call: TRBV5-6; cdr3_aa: CASSGWGQGLNEQYF; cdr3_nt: TGTGCCAGCAGCGGGTGGGGACAGGGTCTGAACGAGCAGTACTTC
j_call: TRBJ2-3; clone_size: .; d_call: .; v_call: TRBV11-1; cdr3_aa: CASSLDPTGIYGDTQYF; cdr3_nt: TGTGCCAGCAGCTTAGACCCAACAGGAATATACGGAGATACGCAGTATTTT
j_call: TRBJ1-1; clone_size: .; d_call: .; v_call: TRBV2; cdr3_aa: CASSGTAEAFF; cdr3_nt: TGTGCCAGCAGTGGGACAGCCGAAGCTTTCTTT
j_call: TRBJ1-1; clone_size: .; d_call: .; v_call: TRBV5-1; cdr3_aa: CASSLESRGVGTEAFF; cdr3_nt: TGCGCCAGCAGCTTGGAATCACGGGGAGTTGGAACTGAAGCTTTCTTT
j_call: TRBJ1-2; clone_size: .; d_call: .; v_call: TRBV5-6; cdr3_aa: CASSSEGNYGYTF; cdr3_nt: TGTGCCAGCAGCTCGGAGGGGAACTATGGCTACACCTTC
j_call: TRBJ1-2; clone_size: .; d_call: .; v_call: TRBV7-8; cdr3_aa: CASSLMGRWGELNYGYTF; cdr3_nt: TGTGCCAGCAGCTTAATGGGACGCTGGGGGGAATTAAACTATGGCTACACCTTC
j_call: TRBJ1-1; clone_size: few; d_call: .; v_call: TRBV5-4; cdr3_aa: CASSLGAAMNTEAFF; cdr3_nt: TGTGCCAGCAGCTTGGGGGCAGCAATGAACACTGAAGCTTTCTTT
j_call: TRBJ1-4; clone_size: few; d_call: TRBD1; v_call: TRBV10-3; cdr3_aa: CAIRDGQDEKLFF; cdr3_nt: TGTGCCATCAGGGACGGACAGGACGAAAAACTGTTTTTT
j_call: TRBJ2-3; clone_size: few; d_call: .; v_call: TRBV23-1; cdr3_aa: CASIPMGGTDTQYF; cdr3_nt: TGCGCCAGCATCCCGATGGGAGGCACAGATACGCAGTATTTT
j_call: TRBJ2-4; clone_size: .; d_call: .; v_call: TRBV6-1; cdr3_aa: CASSELGTGGNIQYF; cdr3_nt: TGTGCCAGCAGTGAGCTAGGCACCGGGGGAAACATTCAGTACTTC
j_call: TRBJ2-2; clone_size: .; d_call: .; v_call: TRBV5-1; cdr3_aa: CASSPQTGTNTGELFF; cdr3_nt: TGCGCCAGCAGCCCTCAGACGGGTACGAACACCGGGGAGCTGTTTTTT
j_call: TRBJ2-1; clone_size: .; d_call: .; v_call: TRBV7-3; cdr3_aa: CASSPGHLFSYNEQFF; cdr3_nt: TGTGCCAGCAGCCCGGGACACCTTTTCTCCTACAATGAGCAGTTCTTC
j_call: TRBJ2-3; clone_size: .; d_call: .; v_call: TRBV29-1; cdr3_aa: CSVVRVVDTDTQYF; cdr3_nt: TGCAGCGTTGTAAGAGTAGTTGACACAGATACGCAGTATTTT
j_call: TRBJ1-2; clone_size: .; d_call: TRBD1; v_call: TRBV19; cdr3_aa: CASALTGGEGYTF; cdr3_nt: TGTGCCAGTGCCTTGACAGGGGGCGAGGGCTACACCTTC
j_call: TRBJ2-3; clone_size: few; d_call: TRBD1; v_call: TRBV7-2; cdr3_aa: CASSLRGPSDTQYF; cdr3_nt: TGTGCCAGCAGCTTAAGGGGGCCGTCAGATACGCAGTATTTT
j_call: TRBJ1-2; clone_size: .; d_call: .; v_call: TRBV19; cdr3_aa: CASSISPRGRGYGYTF; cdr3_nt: TGTGCCAGTAGTATCTCCCCTAGGGGGAGAGGCTATGGCTACACCTTC
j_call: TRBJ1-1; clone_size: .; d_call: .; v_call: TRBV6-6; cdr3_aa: CASSYRGEAFF; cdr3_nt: TGTGCCAGCAGTTACCGAGGGGAAGCTTTCTTT
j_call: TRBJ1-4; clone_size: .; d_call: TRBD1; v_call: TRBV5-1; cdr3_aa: CASSWQGAGEKLFF; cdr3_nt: TGCGCCAGCAGCTGGCAGGGGGCAGGTGAAAAACTGTTTTTT
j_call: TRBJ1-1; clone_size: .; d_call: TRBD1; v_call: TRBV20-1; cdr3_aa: CSALRGLEAFF; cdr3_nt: TGCAGTGCCTTGAGGGGGCTTGAAGCTTTCTTT
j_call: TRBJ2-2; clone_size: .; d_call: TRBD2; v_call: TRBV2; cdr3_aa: CASIGRLYTGELFF; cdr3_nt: TGTGCCAGCATCGGGAGGCTCTATACCGGGGAGCTGTTTTTT
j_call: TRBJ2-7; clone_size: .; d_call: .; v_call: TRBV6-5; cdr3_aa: CASSDRIEQYF; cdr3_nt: TGTGCCAGCAGCGACAGGATCGAGCAGTACTTC
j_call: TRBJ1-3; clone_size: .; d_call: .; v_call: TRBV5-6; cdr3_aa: CASSLSLLWADSGNTIYF; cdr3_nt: TGTGCCAGCAGCTTGTCCTTACTGTGGGCCGACTCTGGAAACACCATATATTTT
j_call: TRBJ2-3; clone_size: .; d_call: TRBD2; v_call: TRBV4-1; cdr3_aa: CASSLAAGADTQYF; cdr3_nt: TGCGCCAGCAGCCTTGCTGCGGGGGCAGATACGCAGTATTTT
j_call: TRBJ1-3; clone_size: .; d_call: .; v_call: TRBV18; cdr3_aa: CASSPQGKTGNTIYF; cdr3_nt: TGTGCCAGCTCACCACAGGGGAAGACTGGAAACACCATATATTTT
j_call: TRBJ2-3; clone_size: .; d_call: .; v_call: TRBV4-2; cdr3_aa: CASSQGSSADTQYF; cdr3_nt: TGTGCCAGCAGCCAAGGGTCATCGGCAGATACGCAGTATTTT
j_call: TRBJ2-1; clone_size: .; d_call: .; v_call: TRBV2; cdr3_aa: CASSEGLVYEQFF; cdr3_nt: TGTGCCAGCAGTGAAGGGCTAGTCTATGAGCAGTTCTTC
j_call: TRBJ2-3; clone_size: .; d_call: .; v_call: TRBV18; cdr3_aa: CASLQTSSQKNTQYF; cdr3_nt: TGTGCCAGCCTGCAAACTAGCAGTCAGAAAAATACGCAGTATTTT
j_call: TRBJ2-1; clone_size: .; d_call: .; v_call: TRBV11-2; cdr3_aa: CASSLSGEQFF; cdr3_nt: TGTGCCAGCAGCTTATCGGGTGAGCAGTTCTTC
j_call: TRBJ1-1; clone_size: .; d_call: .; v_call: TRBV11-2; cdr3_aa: CASSLGLGGEAFF; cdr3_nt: TGTGCCAGCAGCTTAGGGCTAGGGGGTGAAGCTTTCTTT
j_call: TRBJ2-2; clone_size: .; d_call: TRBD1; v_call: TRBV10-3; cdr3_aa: CAISGQGGTGELFF; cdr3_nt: TGTGCCATCAGTGGACAGGGGGGCACCGGGGAGCTGTTTTTT